The 28 T cell receptor beta chains below come from one sample, sequenced in a study of CD8+CD57+ T cells in acquired aplastic anemia. An expansion of CD8+CD57+ cells by flow cytometry had been shown in patients chosen for sequencing. The study profiled TCR beta VDJ and CDR3 using genomic DNA as template. TCRdb re-called the reads with MiXCR, one entry per CDR3 protein. The table has over 150,000 distinct CDR3 sequences, roughly 43% seen once. The source material was sorted CD4+, CD8+, or CD8+CD57+ T cells (not recorded which) from PBMCs. The receptors originated from a human donor with aplastic anemia.

The V call is TRBV9, the J call TRBJ2-3; 7 bases align to TRBD2. The length of the CDR3 is 16 residues. J was trimmed by 5 bases and V by 0 bases; bases with no gene match: 9. Germline CDR1 is SGDLS and CDR2 is YYNGEE. DNA of the CDR3: TGTGCCAGCAGCGTAGTCGGAGCGGGATCCGGAGATACGCAGTATTTT. Encoded protein: CASSVVGAGSGDTQYF.

The V call is TRBV19, the J call TRBJ2-7, with D perhaps TRBD2 (5 bases). Trimming removed 6 bases at V and 10 bases at J, with 13 bases between. Germline V gene sequence: CDR1 LNHDA, CDR2 SQIVND (reference sequence). The CDR3 length is 11 residues. CDR3 sequence reads: CASSAWGAQYF. Here the CDR3 DNA reads TGTGCCAGTAGCGCGTGGGGAGCTCAGTACTTC.

This clonotype has more than one count but fewer than ten. CDR3 nucleotide sequence: TGCAGCGTTGAAAGTGGCGGGAACACCGGGGAGCTGTTTTTT. Its translation is CSVESGGNTGELFF. The chain couples TRBV29-1 to TRBJ2-2; D gene uncertain. Germline V CDR1 and CDR2: SQVTM, ANQGSEA. CDR3 length: 14 amino acids. The ends were cut back, 2 bases at V and 1 base at J, with 8 bases in the middle.

Only a few counts were recorded for this clonotype. This chain joins TRBV13 and TRBJ2-7; possible D gene TRBD2, 5 bases. The CDR3 has 16 amino acids. Trimming removed 5 bases from V and 0 bases from J, with 17 bases in between. The germline V gene has CDR1 PRHDT and CDR2 FYEKMQ (reference sequence). The CDR3 reads CASSLDASRSSYEQYF. The CDR3 nucleotides read TGTGCCAGCAGCCTCGACGCTAGCCGAAGCTCCTACGAGCAGTACTTC. Combining the CDR3 with reference TRBV13 and TRBJ2-7 gives the whole variable domain AAGVIQSPRHLIKEKRETATLKCYPIPRHDTVYWYQQGPGQDPQFLISFYEKMQSDKGSIPDRFSAQQFSDYHSELNMSSLELGDSALYFCASSLDASRSSYEQYFGPGTRLTVT.

CDR3 sequence: CASSLKAGGLEQYF. DNA of the CDR3: TGCGCCAGCAGCTTAAAAGCGGGGGGGCTTGAGCAGTACTTC. The V gene is TRBV5-1, the J gene TRBJ2-7; 10 positions agree with TRBD2. The CDR3 is made up of 14 amino acids. J gave up 7 bases and V 2 bases, and 6 bases lay outside the gene matches. Germline V gives CDR1 SGHRS, CDR2 YFSETQ.

Details on this clonotype: A much larger clone lies one base from this, so it may be a read error. The chain has TRBV6-1 and TRBJ2-3; TRBD1 agrees at 9 bases. Trimming cost V 8 bases and J 4 bases; bases outside gene matches: 13. The CDR3 loop spans 16 amino acids. Germline V lookup: CDR1 MNHNS, CDR2 SASEGT. CDR3 protein: CASGHLGQGSSDTQYF. CDR3 nucleotide sequence: TGTGCCAGCGGTCATTTGGGACAGGGAAGCTCAGATACGCAGTATTTT.

The CDR3 sequence is CASILLNEQFF. Written as DNA, the CDR3 is TGTGCCAGCATACTTCTAAATGAGCAGTTCTTC. The chain is built from TRBV3-1 and TRBJ2-1; no definite D call. V was cut by 7 bases and J by 7 bases, with 8 bases left in between. This CDR3 region has 11 residues. Germline CDR1 reads LGHDT; CDR2 reads YNNKEL (reference sequence).

The rearrangement uses TRBV29-1 and TRBJ2-7, with D tentatively TRBD1 (5 bases). The CDR3 contains 13 residues. V was clipped by 4 bases and J by 1 base, with 11 bases between them. Per the germline V gene, CDR1 is SQVTM and CDR2 is ANQGSEA. This chain's CDR3 is CSVVRPGSYEQYF. The DNA for the CDR3 is TGCAGCGTTGTTCGGCCAGGGTCCTACGAGCAGTACTTC.

This clonotype showed up just a few times. A much larger clonotype is one base distant, so this may be a read error. The V gene is TRBV7-7, the J gene TRBJ2-5; D is uncertain. The germline V gene encodes CDR1 SSHAT and CDR2 FNYEAQ (reference sequence). The CDR3 length is 14 residues. The ends were cut back, 5 bases at V and 0 bases at J, with 10 bases in the middle. CDR3 nucleotide sequence: TGTGCCAGCAGCCCCCAACGGTACCAAGAGACCCAGTACTTC. Translating it yields CASSPQRYQETQYF.

This rearrangement joins TRBV10-3 to TRBJ2-1; maybe TRBD2 (6 bases). Trimming took off 6 bases at V and 1 base at J, with 13 bases between the two ends. Looked up from germline, CDR1 is ENHRY and CDR2 is SYGVKD. The CDR3 is 15 amino acids. CDR3: CAIRAGTDSYNEQFF. The CDR3, as DNA: TGTGCCATCAGAGCCGGGACTGATTCCTACAATGAGCAGTTCTTC.

The chain links TRBV6-1 to TRBJ1-4; 8 bases agree with TRBD1. V trimming: 6 bases; J trimming: 8 bases; junction bases outside the gene matches: 8. The germline V gene has CDR1 MNHNS and CDR2 SASEGT. The CDR3 contains 14 residues. Here the CDR3 reads CASRHGQGEEKLFF. CDR3 nucleotides: TGTGCCAGCAGACATGGACAGGGTGAGGAAAAACTGTTTTTT.

This clonotype was counted a few times. The chain couples TRBV19 to TRBJ2-7, with D tentatively TRBD2 (5 bases). This CDR3 region has 14 residues. Germline CDR1 reads LNHDA; CDR2 reads SQIVND (reference sequence). V gave up 3 bases and J gave up 5 bases, with 14 bases separating them. As DNA, the CDR3 is TGTGCCAGTAGTATCAAGGGAGTAGGACACGAGCAGTACTTC. The encoded protein is CASSIKGVGHEQYF.

The CDR3 coding sequence is TGCAGTCCCCGGGAGGGCACAGATACGCAGTATTTT. This sequence encodes CSPREGTDTQYF. The J gene is TRBJ2-3, the V gene TRBV20-1, with 7 positions matching TRBD2. The V gene end was trimmed by 8 bases and the J gene end by 1 base; junction bases not matched to a gene: 3. The CDR3 is 12 residues long. The germline gives CDR1 DFQATT, CDR2 SNEGSKA (reference sequence).

The V call is TRBV27, the J call TRBJ2-7; D may match TRBD1 or TRBD2 (5 bases each). The length of the CDR3 is 14 residues. Trimming left V 5 bases short and J 4 bases short, with 15 bases between. Germline CDR1 reads MNHEY; CDR2 reads SMNVEV (reference sequence). The CDR3 region has the DNA TGTGCCAGCAGTGCCCTCTGGGACGCATACGAGCAGTACTTC. It is translated as CASSALWDAYEQYF.

This clonotype counts as medium-sized. This chain uses TRBV25-1 with TRBJ1-4; 11 nucleotides line up with TRBD1. Germline V gives CDR1 MGHDK, CDR2 SYGVNS. V lost 2 bases, J lost 8 bases, and 4 bases stayed unmatched. The CDR3 loop spans 15 amino acids. DNA for the CDR3: TGTGCCAGCAGTGAAGGGGGACAGGGGGGGGAAAAACTGTTTTTT. Amino acid sequence: CASSEGGQGGEKLFF.

This clonotype was picked up a small number of times. The chain is built from TRBV2 and TRBJ1-6, with D perhaps matching TRBD1 (5 bases). The CDR3 extends over 15 amino acids. Trimming shortened V by 3 bases and J by 7 bases, and 13 bases separated the two germline ends. Germline lookup yields CDR1 SNHLY and CDR2 FYNNEI. DNA for the CDR3: TGTGCCAGCAGTGATGGCAGGGTCAACAATTCACCCCTCCACTTT. Its translation: CASSDGRVNNSPLHF.

There are many counts of this clonotype. This chain connects TRBV6-5 to TRBJ2-7; possible D gene TRBD1, 5 bases. Trimming took 2 bases from V and 6 from J, leaving 14 bases between them. CDR3 length equals 14 residues. Germline V gene data show CDR1 as MNHEY and CDR2 as SVGAGI. The CDR3 loop reads CASSYGAGKVEQYF. DNA of the CDR3: TGTGCCAGCAGTTACGGGGCAGGGAAGGTCGAGCAGTACTTC.

Turning to this clonotype: The junction shows a germline mismatch at one end, possibly a read error. J is TRBJ2-5 and V is TRBV10-3; D call uncertain. Per the germline V gene, CDR1 is ENHRY and CDR2 is SYGVKD. The CDR3 loop spans 14 amino acids. The CDR3 spells CAISESGLQQTQYF. CDR3 sequence (DNA): TGTGCCATCAGTGAGTCTGGGCTCCAACAGACCCAGTACTTC.

V gene TRBV5-1 combines with J gene TRBJ2-2; D is ambiguous. Looked up from germline, CDR1 is SGHRS and CDR2 is YFSETQ. The CDR3 loop spans 16 amino acids. The V end lost 5 bases, the J end lost 5 bases, and 19 bases lay between the germline ends. The CDR3 nucleotides read TGCGCCAGCAGGGAAGGACCGGGCCAACGGACCGGGGAGCTGTTTTTT. Its translation is CASREGPGQRTGELFF.

About this clonotype itself: A much larger clone is a single base away; this may be a read error. The rearrangement joins TRBV9 to TRBJ2-1; D is perhaps TRBD2 (6 bases). CDR1 SGDLS and CDR2 YYNGEE come from the germline V gene. V dropped 3 bases and J dropped 7 bases, with 14 bases sitting between them. The length of the CDR3 is 14 residues. The CDR3 DNA follows: TGTGCCAGCAGCGGACTAGTCTCAGTGAATGAGCAGTTCTTC. This encodes CASSGLVSVNEQFF.

This chain connects TRBV20-1 to TRBJ2-1, with D perhaps TRBD1 or TRBD2 (6 bases each). Germline CDR1 and CDR2: DFQATT and SNEGSKA (reference sequence). Trimming took off 6 bases at V and 7 bases at J, with 19 bases between the two ends. CDR3 size: 14 residues. The CDR3 DNA reads as TGCAGTGCCTCGGAGGGGGGCGAGGGGAATGAGCAGTTCTTC. Protein product: CSASEGGEGNEQFF.

This clonotype was seen many times. The V gene is TRBV5-4, the J gene TRBJ1-1; D is possibly TRBD1 (5 bases). Germline V lookup: CDR1 SGHNT, CDR2 YYREEE (reference sequence). The CDR3 has 13 residues. V dropped 0 bases and J dropped 4 bases, with 7 bases sitting between them. The CDR3 DNA follows: TGTGCCAGCAGCTTGGACAGGTTCACTGAAGCTTTCTTT. It translates to CASSLDRFTEAFF.

V and J are TRBV25-1 and TRBJ2-5; 7 bases are shared with TRBD2. CDR3 length: 16 amino acids. Germline trimming cut 1 base from V and 5 bases from J; bases unmatched to any gene: 10. The germline V gene has CDR1 MGHDK and CDR2 SYGVNS. Written as DNA, the CDR3 is TGTGCCAGCAGTGAATCCGTCGGCGGGAGTGGGGAGACCCAGTACTTC. Its translation: CASSESVGGSGETQYF. The complete variable domain, with remaining parts taken from reference TRBV25-1 and TRBJ2-5, reads EADIYQTPRYLVIGTGKKITLECSQTMGHDKMYWYQQDPGMELHLIHYSYGVNSTEKGDLSSESTVSRIRTEHFPLTLESARPSHTSQYLCASSESVGGSGETQYFGPGTRLLVL.

This clonotype was seen repeatedly, ten times or more. The chain uses TRBV19 and TRBJ1-4; D uncertain. V was clipped by 5 bases and J by 5 bases, with 9 bases between them. Germline assignment: CDR1 LNHDA and CDR2 SQIVND (reference sequence). This CDR3 has 13 amino acids. The DNA for the CDR3 is TGTGCCAGTAGTGTCTTACAGAATGAAAAACTGTTTTTT. As protein: CASSVLQNEKLFF.

For this clonotype: The junction departs from germline at one end; a sequencing error may be responsible. This rearrangement joins TRBV29-1 to TRBJ1-2; 9 bases agree with TRBD1. Germline CDR1 SQVTM, CDR2 ANQGSEA. There are 15 residues in the CDR3. The CDR3 loop is CSVGERDRETNGYTF. As DNA, the CDR3 is TGCAGTGTTGGGGAGCGGGACAGGGAGACAAATGGCTACACCTTC.

This clonotype was seen many times. The rearrangement joins TRBV5-1 to TRBJ2-3; D is unclear. CDR3 length: 12 residues. Deletions cut 0 bases from V and 12 bases from J, with 11 bases between. Germline CDR1 SGHRS, CDR2 YFSETQ. The CDR3 DNA is TGCGCCAGCAGCTTGGAATTTATGGTCCAGTATTTT. Amino acid sequence: CASSLEFMVQYF.

Comments on this clonotype: A much larger clone lies one base from this, so it may be a read error. The rearrangement uses TRBV24-1 and TRBJ2-5, with 10 bases that match TRBD2. The CDR3 consists of 15 residues. CDR1 and CDR2 from the germline V gene are KGHDR and SFDVKD. This CDR3 reads CASSMGLAYLETQYF. The CDR3, as DNA: TGTGCCAGCAGTATGGGACTAGCGTACCTAGAGACCCAGTACTTC.

The chain links TRBV5-8 to TRBJ2-7; no clear D. In germline, CDR1 is SGHTS, CDR2 YDEGEE. The CDR3 is 13 residues long. V was clipped by 4 bases and J by 3 bases, with 11 bases between them. CDR3 sequence: CASSRLADYEQYF. The CDR3 DNA follows: TGTGCCAGCAGCCGTCTCGCCGACTACGAGCAGTACTTC.